These 18 T cell receptor beta chains were sequenced from one sample in a study of early T cells in non-severe SARS-CoV-2 infection. TCRdb independently ran MiXCR on the 5' RACE reads; one entry per CDR3 protein. This sample carries about 120,000 distinct CDR3 sequences, approximately 12% of them seen once, and the ten largest clones take approximately 4%. The source was whole blood, collected at baseline. The source of these receptors is an adult who was a healthcare worker with PCR-confirmed SARS-CoV-2 infection or an uninfected control (not recorded which).

The chain uses TRBV24-1 and TRBJ2-5; TRBD2 matches 12 bases. With 5 bases clipped from V and 4 bases from J, the junction kept 10 bases outside the gene matches. Germline V gene sequence: CDR1 KGHDR, CDR2 SFDVKD. The length of the CDR3 is 17 residues. The CDR3: CATSAGATSGSPETQYF. The CDR3 nucleotides read TGTGCCACCAGTGCGGGAGCGACTAGCGGGAGCCCAGAGACCCAGTACTTC.

This clonotype has just a few counts. The chain uses TRBV29-1 and TRBJ2-3, with TRBD2 matching 7 bases. Trimming at V came to 4 bases and at J to 0 bases, leaving 4 bases not matched to a gene. CDR1 is SQVTM and CDR2 is ANQGSEA in the germline V gene. This CDR3 is 14 amino acids long. The CDR3 protein is CSVASGPSTDTQYF. The DNA for the CDR3 is TGCAGCGTTGCTAGCGGACCTAGCACAGATACGCAGTATTTT.

This clonotype was observed a handful of times. Germline and junction disagree at one end, which may indicate a read error. The gene calls are TRBV6-2 or TRBV6-3 and TRBJ2-1; unclear D gene. Germline CDR1 reads MNHEY; CDR2 reads SVGEGT. The CDR3 spans 11 residues. CDR3 protein: CASSYYYEQFF. Written as DNA, the CDR3 is TGTGCCAGCAGTTACTACTATGAGCAGTTCTTC.

The V and J genes are TRBV5-1 and TRBJ2-7, with 10 bases identical to TRBD2. This CDR3 spans 15 amino acids. The junction had 6 bases not matched to a gene; V was cut back by 2 bases and J by 4 bases. Germline CDR1 and CDR2: SGHRS and YFSETQ. Here the CDR3 reads CASSFGTSAEYEQYF. CDR3 bases: TGCGCCAGCAGCTTCGGGACTAGCGCTGAATACGAGCAGTACTTC.

This clonotype came up a few times. This rearrangement joins TRBV11-3 to TRBJ2-3; D possibly corresponds to TRBD2 (5 bases). The CDR3 totals 14 residues. V was clipped by 0 bases and J by 4 bases, with 8 bases between them. Per germline, CDR1 SGHNT and CDR2 YENEEA. CDR3 in amino acids: CASSLDGLADTQYF. Written as DNA, the CDR3 is TGTGCCAGCAGCTTAGACGGACTGGCAGATACGCAGTATTTT.

The genes are TRBV12-3 or TRBV12-4 and TRBJ2-1; no clear D gene. The CDR3 is made up of 13 amino acids. V was trimmed by 2 bases and J by 0 bases, leaving 2 bases between them. In DNA, the CDR3 is TGTGCCAGCAGTTTAACCTCCTACAATGAGCAGTTCTTC. It translates to CASSLTSYNEQFF.

The chain employs TRBV12-5 and TRBJ2-7, with 8 positions matching TRBD2. In germline, CDR1 is LGHNT, CDR2 FRNRAP. The CDR3 spans 14 residues. J gave up 2 bases and V 4 bases, and 4 bases lay outside the gene matches. The CDR3 is CASGSLAGPYEQYF. The CDR3 region has the DNA TGTGCTAGTGGTTCCTTAGCGGGGCCCTACGAGCAGTACTTC.

In its sample, this clonotype was seen a few times. V gene TRBV28 combines with J gene TRBJ2-7; the match to TRBD1 covers 7 bases. V was clipped by 9 bases and J by 5 bases; unmatched bases: 13. Germline-derived CDR1 and CDR2 are MDHEN and SYDVKM. There are 14 residues in the CDR3. The CDR3 here is CASSKGQSYHEQYF. CDR3 nucleotides: TGTGCCAGTTCGAAGGGACAGTCGTACCACGAGCAGTACTTC.

The CDR3 coding sequence is TGTGCCAGCAGCCAAGCGACGGAAGGCTACACCTTC. Translating it yields CASSQATEGYTF. V gene TRBV3-1 combines with J gene TRBJ1-2; D ambiguous. The length of the CDR3 is 12 residues. V was cut by 1 base and J by 8 bases, with 8 bases left in between. Germline CDR1 reads LGHDT; CDR2 reads YNNKEL (reference sequence).

This clonotype was observed a handful of times. The chain joins TRBV5-1 to TRBJ2-3; D is uncertain. Germline V gives CDR1 SGHRS, CDR2 YFSETQ. The CDR3 totals 14 residues. V was trimmed by 2 bases and J by 6 bases, leaving 13 bases between them. CDR3 sequence (DNA): TGCGCCAGCAGCTTCAATTATCCTGTGGATACGCAGTATTTT. This codes for CASSFNYPVDTQYF.

This clonotype has a handful of counts. This chain links TRBV30 with TRBJ2-7; D might be TRBD2 (6 bases). Trimming removed 4 bases at V and 2 bases at J, with 15 bases between. Germline loops: CDR1 GTSNPN, CDR2 SVGIG (reference sequence). The CDR3 totals 14 residues. CDR3 region: CAWNSRGVTYEQYF. CDR3 DNA sequence: TGTGCCTGGAACTCGCGCGGGGTCACCTACGAGCAGTACTTC.

This clonotype showed up many times. The gene calls are TRBV5-5 and TRBJ2-7; 9 bases agree with TRBD2. The CDR3 has 16 residues. J gave up 8 bases and V 3 bases, and 15 bases lay outside the gene matches. Germline V lookup: CDR1 SGHKS, CDR2 YYEKEE (reference sequence). Here the CDR3 reads CASSSPVTSGVPKQYF. CDR3 sequence (DNA): TGTGCCAGCAGCTCCCCGGTGACTAGCGGAGTACCCAAGCAGTACTTC. Supplemented by reference TRBV5-5 and TRBJ2-7, the full variable domain reads DAGVTQSPTHLIKTRGQQVTLRCSPISGHKSVSWYQQVLGQGPQFIFQYYEKEERGRGNFPDRFSARQFPNYSSELNVNALLLGDSALYLCASSSPVTSGVPKQYFGPGTRLTVT.

In its sample, this clonotype was seen a few times. The rearrangement uses TRBV29-1 and TRBJ2-3, with a possible D match to TRBD1 (6 bases). V lost 3 bases and J lost 6, with 10 bases in between. The CDR3 length is 12 residues. Germline CDR1 is SQVTM and CDR2 is ANQGSEA. DNA for the CDR3: TGCAGCGTTGAGGAGAGGGGGGATACGCAGTATTTT. Translation gives CSVEERGDTQYF.

The J gene is TRBJ2-7, the V gene TRBV7-8, with 10 bases aligning to TRBD1. The junction had 19 bases not matched to a gene; V was cut back by 5 bases and J by 9 bases. Germline V CDR1 and CDR2: SGHVS, FQNEAQ. This CDR3 contains 17 residues. The CDR3 is CASSATDTGTGAGGQYF. For the CDR3, the DNA is TGTGCCAGCAGCGCCACGGACACCGGGACAGGGGCGGGAGGGCAGTACTTC.

This clonotype was observed at least ten times. The CDR3 nucleotides read TGTGCCAGCAGCTCTTGGACTAGCGGGCACGAGCAGTACTTC. Amino acids: CASSSWTSGHEQYF. This chain joins TRBV12-1 and TRBJ2-7; the table assigns TRBD2, which was not confirmed against the DNA. TRBV12-1 represents a pseudogene. This CDR3 has 14 residues.

This clonotype showed up just once. V gene TRBV4-1 combines with J gene TRBJ2-7; 9 positions match TRBD2. Per germline, CDR1 MGHRA and CDR2 YSYEKL. The ends lost 0 bases at V and 2 bases at J; junction bases unmatched: 8. There are 17 residues in the CDR3. This CDR3 reads CASSQDRSSGRAYEQYF. The CDR3 DNA reads as TGCGCCAGCAGCCAAGATCGGAGTAGCGGGAGAGCCTACGAGCAGTACTTC.

This clonotype was observed at least ten times. V gene TRBV7-9 combines with J gene TRBJ2-3; D is unclear. Germline CDR1 SEHNR, CDR2 FQNEAQ (reference sequence). V was trimmed by 2 bases and J by 0 bases, leaving 6 bases between them. The CDR3 has 14 amino acids. The CDR3 region has the DNA TGTGCCAGCAGCTTACTAACTAGCACAGATACGCAGTATTTT. Translation: CASSLLTSTDTQYF.

The table lists this clonotype with many counts. V is TRBV5-1 and J is TRBJ1-1; tentatively, D is TRBD1 (6 bases). The V gene's germline CDR1 is SGHRS and CDR2 YFSETQ. The CDR3 loop spans 14 amino acids. The germline V and J ends were trimmed by 2 bases and 1 base, with 9 bases remaining between them. The CDR3 DNA reads as TGCGCCAGCAGCTTACAAGGGGGGAACACTGAAGCTTTCTTT. Protein product: CASSLQGGNTEAFF.